This section outlines one TCR beta chain sequence together with its context. Its antigen is unidentified. The data derive from a study of CD8+ T cells in alopecia areata. Study conclusions and caveats: Scalp sequencing captures resident alphabeta T cells of normal skin too.

Treatment noted: oral pan-JAK inhibitor, 5-10 mg twice daily. RNA, once extracted, was reverse transcribed into cDNA for use as the sequencing template. TCRdb's table, derived via immunoSEQ multiplex PCR, lists solely in-frame clones and lacks some. Of around 150,000 clones in the sample, around three fifths were seen once. The receptor's source is a human donor with alopecia areata. The sample in question was CD4+ T cells sorted from blood, obtained at week 4, from a patient treated with tofacitinib.

The CDR3 region is CASSLPTLAKNIQYF. The CDR3 region has the DNA TGTGCCAGCAGCTTGCCTACCTTAGCCAAAAACATTCAGTACTTC. The V gene is TRBV5-6, the J gene TRBJ2-4; D call uncertain. Germline V gives CDR1 SGHDT, CDR2 YYEEEE. This CDR3 is built from 15 residues. The V gene lost 1 base and the J gene lost 0 bases, with 8 bases spanning the gap.